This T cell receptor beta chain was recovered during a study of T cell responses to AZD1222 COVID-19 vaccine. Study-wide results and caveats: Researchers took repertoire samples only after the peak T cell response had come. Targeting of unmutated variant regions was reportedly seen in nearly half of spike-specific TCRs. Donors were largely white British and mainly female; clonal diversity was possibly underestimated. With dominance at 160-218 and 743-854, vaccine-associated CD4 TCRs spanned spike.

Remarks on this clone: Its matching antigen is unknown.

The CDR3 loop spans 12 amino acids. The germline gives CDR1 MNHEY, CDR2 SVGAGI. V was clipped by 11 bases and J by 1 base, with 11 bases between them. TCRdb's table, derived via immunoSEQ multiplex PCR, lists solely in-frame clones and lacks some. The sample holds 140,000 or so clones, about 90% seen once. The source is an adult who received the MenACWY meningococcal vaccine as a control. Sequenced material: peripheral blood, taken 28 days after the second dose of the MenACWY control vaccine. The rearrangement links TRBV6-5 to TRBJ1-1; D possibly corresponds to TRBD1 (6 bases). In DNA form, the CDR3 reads TGTGCCCGCCGGGACACGAACACTGAAGCTTTCTTT. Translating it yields CARRDTNTEAFF.